Here is one TCR beta chain with its context. The data were produced by immunoSEQ multiplex PCR, yet TCRdb's version contains in-frame clones alone and is incomplete. The sample carries 7,000 to 9,500 clones, almost 98% recorded once. Deliveries were elective term cesareans at roughly 35-41 weeks, with no labor or membrane rupture. The record originates from a study of naive CD8 T cells in extremely preterm neonates. This CDR3 spans 14 amino acids. Trimming stripped 10 bases from V and 4 bases from J, with 18 bases between. Germline values: CDR1 SGHNT, CDR2 YYREEE (reference sequence). Sequencing used naive CD8+ T cells from cord blood. This chain uses TRBV5-4 with TRBJ2-1; the D gene is possibly TRBD1 (5 bases). The receptor comes from a newborn in good health. The CDR3 sequence is CAGPGQGSYNEQFF. The CDR3, as DNA: TGTGCCGGCCCTGGGCAGGGATCTTACAATGAGCAGTTCTTC.